This entry describes one T cell receptor (beta chain). The data belong to a study of blood T cell repertoires in COVID-19. Study-wide background: Donors in the United States, Italy and Spain gave samples during acute or convalescent COVID-19. T cells, B-cell-depleted T cells, or PBMCs supplied cDNA or gDNA.

This CDR3 has 14 residues. V lost 4 bases, J lost 4 bases, and 3 bases stayed unmatched. From germline, CDR1 is SSHAT and CDR2 FNYEAQ (reference sequence). Original methodology: Reference gene primer amplification gave estimated nucleated cell counts. Profiled with immunoSEQ multiplex PCR; TCRdb holds only in-frame clones, not every one. The V and J calls and clone size were taken over from that table, and D and trimming were inferred from the DNA. The sample carries about 68,000 clones, approximately 92% recorded once. What was sequenced was peripheral blood. This TCR came from a man in his fifties or sixties with active COVID-19. The chain recombines TRBV7-7 with TRBJ2-5; 10 bases map to TRBD2. The CDR3 DNA reads TGTGCCAGCAGCTCCGGACTAGCGGCAGAGACCCAGTACTTC. Its translation: CASSSGLAAETQYF.